Shown below are 28 T cell receptor beta chains from a single sample sequenced in a study of T cell repertoires in cytomegalovirus infection. Antigens for these TCRs are unknown. TCRdb reprocessed the reads via MiXCR and lists one record per CDR3 protein. The sample has fewer than 650,000 distinct CDR3 sequences, approximately 40% seen once; the top ten hold 48%. The sample was cultured PBMCs, taken from culture after CMV antigen stimulation. These receptors were collected from a human donor in good health (CMV status not recorded). Some clones in this sample may be carry-over from other donors' samples.

V usage is TRBV6-2 or TRBV6-3 and J usage is TRBJ2-7; D may correspond to TRBD1 or TRBD2 (5 bases each). The germline V gene has CDR1 MNHEY and CDR2 SVGEGT. The CDR3 has 17 residues. V gave up 2 bases and J gave up 3 bases, with 20 bases separating them. CDR3 sequence reads: CASSYVRPEGIGYEQYF. The CDR3 bases are TGTGCCAGCAGTTACGTCCGCCCTGAGGGGATCGGCTACGAGCAGTACTTC.

The rearrangement uses TRBV7-2 and TRBJ1-6, with D perhaps TRBD1 (6 bases). The CDR3 is 16 residues long. The germline V and J ends were trimmed by 5 bases and 11 bases, with 22 bases remaining between them. Germline V gene data show CDR1 as SGHTA and CDR2 as FQGNSA. In DNA form, the CDR3 reads TGTGCCAGCAGCCTCGATTACAGGGTCGGCACCACACCCCTCCACTTT. Translation: CASSLDYRVGTTPLHF.

The gene calls are TRBV20-1 and TRBJ2-3; D possibly corresponds to TRBD2 (6 bases). Germline V lookup: CDR1 DFQATT, CDR2 SNEGSKA (reference sequence). CDR3 length: 17 residues. Trimming left V 5 bases short and J 2 bases short, with 23 bases between. DNA of the CDR3: TGCAGTGCTCGCCCATCAGGCGGGGCATACTTCACAGATACGCAGTATTTT. It encodes CSARPSGGAYFTDTQYF.

The chain has TRBV6-6 and TRBJ2-5; unclear D gene. This CDR3 contains 14 residues. Per the germline V gene, CDR1 is MNHNY and CDR2 is SVGAGI (reference sequence). V lost 7 bases and J 2 bases, leaving 14 bases between the germline ends. CDR3 sequence (DNA): TGTGCCAGCACACCAGCCGGCGGTCAAGAGACCCAGTACTTC. It codes for CASTPAGGQETQYF.

The CDR3 is CASGLVIPMIAGSSYTQYF. In nucleotides, the CDR3 is TGTGCTAGTGGTTTGGTAATCCCTATGATAGCGGGATCCTCCTATACGCAGTATTTT. This rearrangement joins TRBV12-5 to TRBJ2-3, with TRBD2 matching 8 bases. This CDR3 region has 19 residues. Germline values: CDR1 LGHNT, CDR2 FRNRAP. V shed 0 bases and J 7 bases; nucleotides not matched to a gene: 18.

This clonotype was detected only a few times. This chain joins TRBV11-2 and TRBJ2-7; 13 positions match TRBD2. The CDR3 loop spans 21 amino acids. V was pared by 4 bases and J by 2 bases, with 20 bases of the junction left unmatched. CDR1 is SGHAT, CDR2 FQNNGV, per germline. The DNA of the CDR3 is TGTGCCAGCAGCTATCAGGGCGGGTGGACTAGCGGGAGTAGGACCCCCTACGAGCAGTACTTC. Translated, it gives CASSYQGGWTSGSRTPYEQYF.

Only a few counts were recorded for this clonotype. This chain uses TRBV11-2 with TRBJ2-3; 9 nucleotides align to TRBD1. The CDR3 is 18 residues long. Germline trimming cut 5 bases from V and 4 bases from J; bases unmatched to any gene: 16. The germline V gene has CDR1 SGHAT and CDR2 FQNNGV. The CDR3 reads CASSPTPGQGFFPDTQYF. CDR3 bases: TGTGCCAGCAGCCCCACCCCGGGACAGGGATTCTTCCCAGATACGCAGTATTTT.

The chain combines TRBV20-1 with TRBJ2-5; D gene ambiguous. The V gene's germline CDR1 is DFQATT and CDR2 SNEGSKA (reference sequence). CDR3 size: 11 residues. V lost 4 bases and J 5 bases, leaving 8 bases between the germline ends. CDR3 bases: TGCAGTGCTACGGGTAGGGAGACCCAGTACTTC. It translates to CSATGRETQYF.

V is TRBV29-1 and J is TRBJ2-7; the match to TRBD1 covers 9 bases. Trimming took 7 bases from V and 5 from J; bases not matched to a gene: 9. CDR1 is SQVTM and CDR2 is ANQGSEA in the germline V gene. The length of the CDR3 is 13 residues. Here the CDR3 DNA reads TGCAGCGGGCGGAGGACAGGGGACGACGAGCAGTACTTC. This sequence encodes CSGRRTGDDEQYF.

This chain links TRBV7-8 with TRBJ1-1; the D is unclear. Trimming shortened V by 5 bases and J by 7 bases, and 11 bases separated the two germline ends. CDR1 and CDR2 (germline): SGHVS, FQNEAQ. There are 12 residues in the CDR3. The CDR3 sequence: CASSPGRFEAFF. DNA for the CDR3: TGTGCCAGCAGCCCGGGGAGGTTTGAAGCTTTCTTT.

This chain joins TRBV10-3 and TRBJ2-1; D gene unclear. V lost 3 bases and J lost 10, with 13 bases in between. CDR3 length: 13 residues. The germline V gene has CDR1 ENHRY and CDR2 SYGVKD. The CDR3 DNA reads TGTGCCATCAGTGAAGTAGGGCCTCCAGAGCAGTTCTTC. Protein: CAISEVGPPEQFF.

The chain employs TRBV7-2 and TRBJ2-1, with 7 bases lining up with TRBD2. V lost 0 bases and J lost 3; bases outside the gene matches: 8. The CDR3 has 17 amino acids. CDR1 and CDR2 (germline): SGHTA, FQGNSA. In nucleotides, the CDR3 is TGTGCCAGCAGCTTAGCGCAGGGAGGGCGGCTCTACAATGAGCAGTTCTTC. Its translation is CASSLAQGGRLYNEQFF.

This clonotype turned up a few times. The chain recombines TRBV7-2 with TRBJ1-6; D may be TRBD1 (6 bases). The germline CDR1 and CDR2 sequences are SGHTA and FQGNSA. V lost 5 bases and J lost 10, with 18 bases in between. The CDR3 extends over 15 amino acids. DNA for the CDR3: TGTGCCAGCAGCCCCGGGGGGGGGGCCGCCTCACCCCTCCACTTT. Translated, it gives CASSPGGGAASPLHF. Complete variable domain (other parts from reference TRBV7-2 and TRBJ1-6): GAGVSQSPSNKVTEKGKDVELRCDPISGHTALYWYRQSLGQGLEFLIYFQGNSAPDKSGLPSDRFSAERTGGSVSTLTIQRTQQEDSAVYLCASSPGGGAASPLHFGNGTRLTVT.

The V gene is TRBV7-2, the J gene TRBJ2-3, with 8 bases aligning to TRBD2. The CDR3 sequence is 18 residues long. The germline CDR1 and CDR2 sequences are SGHTA and FQGNSA. The junction had 11 bases not matched to a gene; V was cut back by 1 base and J by 2 bases. DNA for the CDR3: TGTGCCAGCAGCTTAGTGGGGGGGGCGGGGGGATTCACAGATACGCAGTATTTT. Amino acid sequence: CASSLVGGAGGFTDTQYF.

The genes are TRBV7-2 and TRBJ2-6; D is unclear. The CDR3 is 14 residues long. The germline V and J ends were trimmed by 3 bases and 4 bases, with 7 bases remaining between them. Germline assignment: CDR1 SGHTA and CDR2 FQGNSA. CDR3: CASSFDSGANVLTF. Written as DNA, the CDR3 is TGTGCCAGCAGCTTTGATTCCGGGGCCAACGTCCTGACTTTC. The variable domain in full, completed from reference TRBV7-2 and TRBJ2-6, reads GAGVSQSPSNKVTEKGKDVELRCDPISGHTALYWYRQSLGQGLEFLIYFQGNSAPDKSGLPSDRFSAERTGGSVSTLTIQRTQQEDSAVYLCASSFDSGANVLTFGAGSRLTVL.

The rearrangement joins TRBV7-6 to TRBJ1-6, with a tentative D call TRBD1 (5 bases). V was pared by 8 bases and J by 10 bases, with 18 bases between. The germline CDR1 and CDR2 sequences are SGHVS and FNYEAQ. This CDR3 is 14 amino acids long. The CDR3 coding sequence is TGTGCCAGCGAACCCGGACACCGAGGATCACCCCTCCACTTT. Amino acid sequence: CASEPGHRGSPLHF.

The genes are TRBV2 and TRBJ1-5; D call uncertain. The CDR3 is 15 residues long. V lost 5 bases and J 1 base, leaving 12 bases between the germline ends. CDR1 SNHLY and CDR2 FYNNEI come from the germline V gene. The CDR3 sequence: CASSLGSPSNQPQHF. The CDR3 coding sequence is TGTGCCAGCAGTTTAGGGAGTCCGAGCAATCAGCCCCAGCATTTT.

The chain couples TRBV19 to TRBJ1-1, with D perhaps matching TRBD1 (5 bases). The V gene lost 5 bases and the J gene lost 1 base, with 11 bases spanning the gap. This CDR3 is 14 amino acids long. The germline V gene has CDR1 LNHDA and CDR2 SQIVND (reference sequence). In DNA, the CDR3 is TGTGCCAGTAGTCGGGGGACGGGGAACACTGAAGCTTTCTTT. Its protein is CASSRGTGNTEAFF. The full variable domain, rest sourced from reference TRBV19 and TRBJ1-1, is DGGITQSPKYLFRKEGQNVTLSCEQNLNHDAMYWYRQDPGQGLRLIYYSQIVNDFQKGDIAEGYSVSREKKESFPLTVTSAQKNPTAFYLCASSRGTGNTEAFFGQGTRLTVV.

The chain recombines TRBV7-2 with TRBJ2-7, with 7 bases aligning to TRBD2. This CDR3 contains 12 residues. Germline V gives CDR1 SGHTA, CDR2 FQGNSA. Trimming removed 6 bases from V and 6 bases from J; junction bases left unmatched: 5. This CDR3 reads CASSPLAAEQYF. CDR3 DNA: TGTGCCAGCAGTCCCCTAGCGGCCGAGCAGTACTTC. Variable domain in full (rest from reference TRBV7-2 and TRBJ2-7): GAGVSQSPSNKVTEKGKDVELRCDPISGHTALYWYRQSLGQGLEFLIYFQGNSAPDKSGLPSDRFSAERTGGSVSTLTIQRTQQEDSAVYLCASSPLAAEQYFGPGTRLTVT.

The sample holds a few counts of this clonotype. The chain joins TRBV28 to TRBJ2-1; 16 nucleotides agree with TRBD2. V lost 10 bases and J lost 4; bases outside the gene matches: 16. This CDR3 has 19 amino acids. Germline loops: CDR1 MDHEN, CDR2 SYDVKM. The CDR3 nucleotides read TGTGCCACCCGGTCGGGACTAGCGGGAGGGCCATCCTCTTACAATGAGCAGTTCTTC. This translates into CATRSGLAGGPSSYNEQFF.

This clonotype was detected a few times. The rearrangement uses TRBV12-3 or TRBV12-4 and TRBJ1-1, with a possible D match to TRBD1 (5 bases). This CDR3 is 15 amino acids long. V was clipped by 1 base and J by 1 base, with 10 bases between them. Written as DNA, the CDR3 is TGTGCCAGCAGTTTAGTTGGGGGAGGGAACACTGAAGCTTTCTTT. It is translated as CASSLVGGGNTEAFF.

This chain links TRBV12-3 or TRBV12-4 with TRBJ2-5, with a weak D call TRBD1 (5 bases). The CDR3 length is 14 residues. V lost 5 bases, J lost 3 bases, and 13 bases lay in between. The CDR3 DNA reads TGTGCCAGCAGTGACCTAGGGGTAGAAGAGACCCAGTACTTC. This gives the protein CASSDLGVEETQYF.

This clonotype was picked up a small number of times. This chain uses TRBV6-1 with TRBJ2-7; D call uncertain. The CDR3 has 16 residues. The V end lost 2 bases, the J end lost 4 bases, and 18 bases lay between the germline ends. Per the germline V gene, CDR1 is MNHNS and CDR2 is SASEGT. This CDR3 reads CASSERTSLRGYEQYF. CDR3 bases: TGTGCCAGCAGTGAACGAACTTCACTGAGAGGTTACGAGCAGTACTTC.

The gene calls are TRBV6-6 and TRBJ1-2; D unclear. The CDR3 consists of 13 residues. Germline-derived CDR1 and CDR2 are MNHNY and SVGAGI (reference sequence). The V end was cut by 7 bases, the J end by 8 bases, with 17 bases between. CDR3 residues: CASTFGRTTGYTF. In nucleotides, the CDR3 is TGTGCCAGCACTTTCGGGCGGACGACCGGCTACACCTTC.

Worth noting for this clonotype: A junction boundary mismatches the germline segment, possibly from a read error. The chain has TRBV12-3 or TRBV12-4 and TRBJ2-1, with 9 positions matching TRBD1. The CDR3 has 12 amino acids. CDR3 sequence: CASSLPRQGVLF. The CDR3 region has the DNA TGTGCCAGCAGTTTGCCCCGACAGGGGGTGCTTTTC.

V gene TRBV6-6 combines with J gene TRBJ2-5; no definite D call. Trimming removed 7 bases from V and 3 bases from J, with 15 bases in between. The germline gives CDR1 MNHNY, CDR2 SVGAGI (reference sequence). The CDR3 covers 14 residues. In DNA, the CDR3 is TGTGCCAGCACCTTAGGTGGTTCGGAAGAGACCCAGTACTTC. Its translation is CASTLGGSEETQYF.

This clonotype was picked up one time. The chain has TRBV15 and TRBJ2-7; 7 bases fit TRBD1. Germline V CDR1 and CDR2: LNHNV, YYDKDF (reference sequence). There are 16 residues in the CDR3. Trimming at V came to 4 bases and at J to 2 bases, leaving 11 bases not matched to a gene. The CDR3 coding sequence is TGTGCCACCAGCACCTACTCACATGGGACAGCCTACGAGCAGTACTTC. Protein product: CATSTYSHGTAYEQYF. The whole variable domain, filled in from reference TRBV15 and TRBJ2-7, reads DAMVIQNPRYQVTQFGKPVTLSCSQTLNHNVMYWYQQKSSQAPKLLFHYYDKDFNNEADTPDNFQSRRPNTSFCFLDIRSPGLGDTAMYLCATSTYSHGTAYEQYFGPGTRLTVT.

This clonotype has only a few counts. V usage is TRBV7-2 and J usage is TRBJ2-1; the match to TRBD2 covers 12 bases. This CDR3 spans 15 amino acids. Germline V lookup: CDR1 SGHTA, CDR2 FQGNSA. Germline trimming cut 4 bases from V and 7 bases from J; bases unmatched to any gene: 5. The CDR3 reads CASSSPSGGVNEQFF. The DNA of the CDR3 is TGTGCCAGCAGCTCACCTAGCGGGGGGGTAAATGAGCAGTTCTTC.